Below are 19 T cell receptor beta chains sequenced from a single sample in a study of a mutant IDH1 vaccine in newly diagnosed glioma. Noted time point: week 11, during vaccination. In the vaccine, a single dose held 300 ug of the mutant IDH1 20-mer peptide, along with topical imiquimod. Produced via immunoSEQ multiplex PCR; TCRdb's table is partial and in-frame only. The table has just over 35,000 clones, roughly 80% seen once. For these TCRs, the target antigens are not known. Sequenced here: peripheral blood mononuclear cells (PBMCs), sampled from a glioma patient whose treatment included an IDH1 peptide vaccine. These receptors all come from a woman between 25 and 40 years old with glioma. Some clones in this sample may be carry-over from other donors' samples.

V is TRBV19 and J is TRBJ2-2, with 15 bases matching TRBD2. The V and J ends lost 1 base and 6 bases, in that order; junction bases with no gene match: 6. Per the germline V gene, CDR1 is LNHDA and CDR2 is SQIVND (reference sequence). The CDR3 extends over 18 amino acids. As DNA, the CDR3 is TGTGCCAGTAGTATAGGAGGGACTAGCGGGAGGCCCGCCGGGGAGCTGTTTTTT. It encodes CASSIGGTSGRPAGELFF.

The chain carries TRBV2 and TRBJ1-2, with D perhaps matching TRBD1 (6 bases). The germline V and J ends were trimmed by 3 bases and 4 bases, with 12 bases remaining between them. This CDR3 contains 14 residues. CDR1 and CDR2 from the germline V gene are SNHLY and FYNNEI. The CDR3 DNA is TGTGCCAGCAGTGACCCAGGACAGCTCTATGGCTACACCTTC. Protein sequence: CASSDPGQLYGYTF.

J is TRBJ2-3 and V is TRBV2, with D perhaps matching TRBD1 (6 bases). CDR1 and CDR2 (germline): SNHLY, FYNNEI. Trimming removed 7 bases from V and 6 bases from J, with 14 bases in between. The CDR3 is made up of 13 amino acids. DNA of the CDR3: TGTGCCAGCAAGGGGACAAAGGTTGATACGCAGTATTTT. Protein product: CASKGTKVDTQYF. Full variable domain (missing parts from reference TRBV2 and TRBJ2-3): EPEVTQTPSHQVTQMGQEVILRCVPISNHLYFYWYRQILGQKVEFLVSFYNNEISEKSEIFDDQFSVERPDGSNFTLKIRSTKLEDSAMYFCASKGTKVDTQYFGPGTRLTVL.

The genes are TRBV30 and TRBJ1-4; D is unclear. Germline V CDR1 and CDR2: GTSNPN, SVGIG (reference sequence). CDR3 size: 13 residues. Trimming pared 0 bases from V and 7 bases from J, leaving 9 bases between. CDR3 sequence reads: CAWSVEAGEKLFF. CDR3 nucleotide sequence: TGTGCCTGGAGTGTAGAAGCTGGTGAAAAACTGTTTTTT.

The V gene is TRBV11-2, the J gene TRBJ2-7, with D possibly called TRBD1 or TRBD2 (5 bases each). The germline V and J ends were trimmed by 2 bases and 6 bases, with 14 bases remaining between them. In germline, CDR1 is SGHAT, CDR2 FQNNGV. This CDR3 has 14 residues. CDR3 protein: CASSLIRGRGEQYF. The CDR3 DNA reads TGTGCCAGCAGCTTAATCCGGGGCCGGGGCGAGCAGTACTTC.

The genes are TRBV19 and TRBJ2-1, with D unresolved. V lost 3 bases to trimming and J lost 2 bases, with 14 bases between them. The CDR3 is made up of 16 amino acids. Germline assignment: CDR1 LNHDA and CDR2 SQIVND (reference sequence). The CDR3: CASSIFPSPPYNEQFF. In nucleotides, the CDR3 is TGTGCCAGTAGTATTTTCCCCTCCCCACCCTACAATGAGCAGTTCTTC.

This chain connects TRBV18 to TRBJ2-7; 9 bases are a match to TRBD1. CDR1 and CDR2 from the germline V gene are KGHSH and LQKENI. V gave up 5 bases and J gave up 6 bases; unmatched junction bases: 8. This CDR3 has 14 residues. CDR3 region: CASSSRDREAEQYF. CDR3 in DNA: TGTGCCAGCTCATCTCGGGACAGGGAAGCCGAGCAGTACTTC.

The chain's CDR3 is CASSPGTAQETQYF. As DNA, the CDR3 is TGCGCCAGCAGCCCCGGGACAGCTCAAGAGACCCAGTACTTC. J is TRBJ2-5 and V is TRBV5-1, with TRBD1 identical over 7 bases. J gave up 2 bases and V 4 bases, and 5 bases lay outside the gene matches. CDR3 length equals 14 residues. Germline assignment: CDR1 SGHRS and CDR2 YFSETQ.

This clone was observed a handful of times. The J gene is TRBJ1-1, the V gene TRBV25-1; possible D gene TRBD1, 5 bases. This CDR3 comprises 14 residues. V was clipped by 1 base and J by 1 base, with 7 bases between them. Germline V CDR1 and CDR2: MGHDK, SYGVNS. CDR3 bases: TGTGCCAGCAGTGAATCTGGGGGGAACACTGAAGCTTTCTTT. Amino acid sequence: CASSESGGNTEAFF.

The genes are TRBV2 and TRBJ2-7; TRBD2 is a possible D gene (6 bases). This CDR3 region has 15 residues. Trimming left V 5 bases short and J 6 bases short, with 20 bases between. Germline CDR1 and CDR2: SNHLY and FYNNEI. The CDR3 DNA sequence: TGTGCCAGCAGTTGGAGGGCCCCAGAATTTATCGAGCAGTACTTC. Its protein product is CASSWRAPEFIEQYF.

The CDR3 spells CASIRYNTEAFF. The CDR3 DNA reads TGTGCCAGTATTCGTTACAACACTGAAGCTTTCTTT. The V call is TRBV19, the J call TRBJ1-1; D is unclear. CDR1 and CDR2 (germline): LNHDA, SQIVND (reference sequence). V lost 7 bases to trimming and J lost 2 bases, with 8 bases between them. The CDR3 is 12 amino acids.

This clone occurred once. The CDR3 nucleotides are TGTGCCAGCAGCTTACGGATTAATGAAAAACTGTTTTTT. Encoded protein: CASSLRINEKLFF. The rearrangement joins TRBV7-2 to TRBJ1-4; the D is unclear. The germline V gene encodes CDR1 SGHTA and CDR2 FQGNSA. The CDR3 extends over 13 amino acids. V lost 2 bases and J lost 4, with 5 bases in between.

The rearrangement links TRBV5-6 to TRBJ1-5; 9 bases align to TRBD1. Per germline, CDR1 SGHDT and CDR2 YYEEEE. V gave up 3 bases and J gave up 0 bases; unmatched junction bases: 4. This CDR3 is 16 amino acids long. CDR3 loop: CASSSDRGNSNQPQHF. The CDR3 DNA reads as TGTGCCAGCAGCTCGGACAGGGGTAATAGCAATCAGCCCCAGCATTTT.

The chain links TRBV30 to TRBJ2-1; D unclear. There are 11 residues in the CDR3. Germline V gene lookup returns CDR1 GTSNPN and CDR2 SVGIG (reference sequence). V lost 0 bases and J 7 bases, leaving 4 bases between the germline ends. The CDR3 is CAWSVANEQFF. The CDR3 DNA sequence: TGTGCCTGGAGTGTGGCAAATGAGCAGTTCTTC.

This chain links TRBV29-1 with TRBJ2-1; 14 bases are a match to TRBD2. The CDR3 has 16 residues. The V gene end was trimmed by 3 bases and the J gene end by 4 bases; junction bases not matched to a gene: 5. In germline, CDR1 is SQVTM, CDR2 ANQGSEA. The CDR3 region is CSVEGTSGSRYNEQFF. In DNA, the CDR3 is TGCAGCGTTGAGGGGACTAGCGGGAGCCGGTACAATGAGCAGTTCTTC.

This clone was seen more than once but under ten times. The rearrangement uses TRBV5-1 and TRBJ2-7, with 10 bases matching TRBD1. Trimming cost V 4 bases and J 2 bases; bases outside gene matches: 9. This CDR3 has 16 residues. Germline V gene data show CDR1 as SGHRS and CDR2 as YFSETQ. The CDR3 loop is CASSGGDRGGPYEQYF. The CDR3, as DNA: TGCGCCAGCAGCGGGGGGGACAGGGGTGGGCCCTACGAGCAGTACTTC. Complete variable domain (other parts from reference TRBV5-1 and TRBJ2-7): KAGVTQTPRYLIKTRGQQVTLSCSPISGHRSVSWYQQTPGQGLQFLFEYFSETQRNKGNFPGRFSGRQFSNSRSEMNVSTLELGDSALYLCASSGGDRGGPYEQYFGPGTRLTVT.

The V gene is TRBV6-1, the J gene TRBJ1-2; D is undetermined. The CDR3 is 13 amino acids. The germline V gene encodes CDR1 MNHNS and CDR2 SASEGT. V lost 4 bases, J lost 7 bases, and 13 bases lay in between. CDR3 in DNA: TGTGCCAGCAGTGGTGAAGGGCGGGGTGGCTACACCTTC. It is translated as CASSGEGRGGYTF.

CDR3 loop: CASSYSTGGASYGYTF. The CDR3 nucleotides read TGTGCCAGCAGTTACTCGACAGGGGGCGCAAGCTATGGCTACACCTTC. The V and J genes are TRBV6-5 and TRBJ1-2; 10 nucleotides line up with TRBD1. The CDR3 sequence is 16 residues long. V gave up 0 bases and J gave up 4 bases; unmatched junction bases: 5. CDR1 is MNHEY and CDR2 is SVGAGI in the germline V gene.

The chain carries TRBV18 and TRBJ2-4, with D uncertain. The CDR3 length is 17 residues. Germline V gene sequence: CDR1 KGHSH, CDR2 LQKENI. V dropped 0 bases and J dropped 0 bases, with 12 bases sitting between them. This chain's CDR3 is CASSPPTSPGAKNIQYF. CDR3 in DNA: TGTGCCAGCTCACCACCGACCAGTCCTGGAGCCAAAAACATTCAGTACTTC.